This T cell receptor (beta chain) appears in the sequencing data of a study of shared clonotypes between healthy human individuals. Findings and limits, study-wide: Non-shared clonotypes showed lower generation probabilities than clonotypes common to all four donors.

The authors loaded 200 ng DNA, about 30,000 T cell genomes, into sorted-subset replicate PCRs. Generated by immunoSEQ multiplex PCR, the TCRdb table keeps only in-frame clones and is missing some. The data contain more than 2,000,000 clones, more than 80% of them seen just once; the ten biggest clones take up roughly 0.15%. CDR3 length equals 15 residues. V dropped 3 bases and J dropped 4; count of bases not matched to a gene: 7. Germline CDR1 reads SGDLS; CDR2 reads YYNGEE. This clone was counted a few times. What it binds is not known. The rearrangement joins TRBV9 to TRBJ1-5; 7 positions match TRBD1. This TCR was recovered from a man between 18 and 29 years old in good health. Sequences were obtained from naive CD4+ T cells sorted from blood. Subset: CD45RA+ positively selected. CDR3 sequence: CASSGSGQMNQPQHF. In DNA form, the CDR3 reads TGTGCCAGCAGCGGGTCGGGACAGATGAATCAGCCCCAGCATTTT.